This is a list of T cell receptor beta chains from one sample in a study of blood T cells in healthy people across ages. TCRdb fed the 5' RACE reads into MiXCR, producing one record per CDR3 protein. This table has some 550,000 distinct CDR3 sequences, roughly 48% appearing once. The sample taken for sequencing was blood. The receptors stem from a man older than 75 in good health. Both conserved end residues are part of each CDR3. Fields, in order: V gene, J gene, D gene, CDR3 protein. A D gene is named only where the DNA matches it firmly.

TRBV7-2	TRBJ2-7	NA	CASSFGGAGRYEQYF
TRBV12-3/TRBV12-4	TRBJ2-7	NA	CASSRRVPYEQYF
TRBV21-1	TRBJ2-6	NA	CASSKRGHVRASGANVLTF
TRBV28	TRBJ2-4	NA	CASSATVNIQYF
TRBV7-2	TRBJ2-5	TRBD2	CASSKGLAGGPGETQYF
TRBV10-3	NA	NA	CAISGGRDRAYEQYF
TRBV5-1	TRBJ2-4	TRBD2	CASSLEVAGVQYF
TRBV12-3/TRBV12-4	TRBJ1-5	NA	CASSLATGQPQHF
TRBV11-2	TRBJ2-1	TRBD2	CASGILTGGSPRDEQFF
TRBV10-1	TRBJ1-5	NA	CANPVGNQGVYSNQPQHF
TRBV3-1	TRBJ1-2	NA	CASSQKTASYGYTF
TRBV5-1	TRBJ2-7	NA	CASSLGQGPYEQYF
TRBV6-1	TRBJ2-1	TRBD2	CASSEALPGLAGYNEQFF
TRBV10-2	TRBJ1-2	TRBD1	CALRDRENYGYTF
TRBV7-2	TRBJ2-5	NA	CASSLAGGGEEQYF
TRBV27	TRBJ2-3	NA	CASSREDTQYF
TRBV20-1	TRBJ1-4	NA	CSAKELDGVNEKLFF
TRBV3-1	TRBJ2-3	NA	CASSQDAVTTDTRYF
TRBV7-2	TRBJ2-1	NA	CASSPTERNEQFF
TRBV20-1	NA	TRBD1	CSARDLGQGGETQYF
TRBV3-1	TRBJ1-6	NA	CASSPQAYNSPLHF
TRBV28	TRBJ2-1	NA	CASSLPWTYNEQFF
TRBV6-5	TRBJ1-4	NA	CASSYGAGWGARSEKLFF
TRBV10-3	TRBJ1-2	NA	CAISESGGTNYGYTF